The present T cell receptor (beta chain) was sequenced within a study of shared clonotypes between healthy human individuals. Points from the study as a whole: The low donor count limited represented genetic and exposure-history diversity. Naive subsets generally exceeded memory subsets in estimated richness.

Comment on this clone: As yet, its antigen is unknown.

TCRdb's copy holds only in-frame clones and misses some; the assay was immunoSEQ multiplex PCR. The sample holds about 95,000 clones, under 80% seen once. The specimen was memory CD8+ T cells sorted from blood. As for subset: CD45RO+ cells pooled with CCR7-negative TemRA cells. The receptor was isolated from a man between 25 and 39 years old in good health.

This chain's CDR3 is CASSFTVGSEQFF. The CDR3 bases are TGTGCCAGCAGCTTTACCGTAGGTTCTGAGCAGTTCTTC. This chain joins TRBV7-6 and TRBJ2-1, with D unresolved. Trimming took off 3 bases at V and 9 bases at J, with 12 bases between the two ends. This CDR3 is 13 amino acids long. CDR1 and CDR2 from the germline V gene are SGHVS and FNYEAQ. The full variable domain, rest sourced from reference TRBV7-6 and TRBJ2-1, is GAGVSQSPRYKVTKRGQDVALRCDPISGHVSLYWYRQALGQGPEFLTYFNYEAQQDKSGLPNDRFSAERPEGSISTLTIQRTEQRDSAMYRCASSFTVGSEQFFGPGTRLTVL.